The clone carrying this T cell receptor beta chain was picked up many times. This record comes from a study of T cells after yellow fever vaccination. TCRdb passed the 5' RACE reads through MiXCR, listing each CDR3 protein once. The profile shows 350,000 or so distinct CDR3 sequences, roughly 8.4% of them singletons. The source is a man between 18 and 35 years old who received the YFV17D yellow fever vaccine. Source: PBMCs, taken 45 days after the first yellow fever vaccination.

CDR3 residues: CSPPGWFGTDTQYF. DNA for the CDR3: TGCAGCCCCCCGGGTTGGTTCGGCACAGATACGCAGTATTTT. The chain employs TRBV29-1 and TRBJ2-3, with D unclear. The germline gives CDR1 SQVTM, CDR2 ANQGSEA. Trimming pared 8 bases from V and 1 base from J, leaving 16 bases between. The CDR3 is 14 amino acids.